This T cell receptor (beta chain) was identified in a study of neurological immune-mediated disorders. Study-wide points: The highest TCR clonal expansion occurred in HTLV-1-associated myelopathy; multiple sclerosis fell below healthy controls. None of the CDR3 amino acid sequences of expanded clones were shared across subjects, and this suggested private repertoires in all groups.

Each TCR transcript was tagged with a 10-nucleotide random UMI during 5'RACE. TCRdb fed the 5' RACE reads into MiXCR, producing one record per CDR3 protein. The top ten hold approximately 23% of the sample, which has more than 30,000 distinct CDR3 sequences, about 4% seen once. Libraries from sorted cells used roughly 900,000 T cells (CD4+ or CD8+). The sample holds many counts of this clonotype. What it binds is not known. Per the germline V gene, CDR1 is SGHAT and CDR2 is FQDESV (reference sequence). This CDR3 has 15 residues. The V gene lost 3 bases and the J gene lost 2 bases, with 13 bases spanning the gap.

V and J are TRBV11-1 and TRBJ2-5, with D perhaps TRBD1 (5 bases). The clonotype was recovered from a middle-aged woman in good health. Sequenced material: CD4+ T cells from blood. CDR3 amino acids: CASSLGQKTQETQYF. CDR3 coding DNA: TGTGCCAGCAGCTTGGGGCAGAAGACTCAAGAGACCCAGTACTTC.